The present T cell receptor (beta chain) was sequenced within a study of T cell responses to AZD1222 COVID-19 vaccine. Study-wide results and limits: Researchers report vaccine-associated CD4 TCRs spanning spike, with dominance at 160-218 and 743-854. Donor demographics were predominantly white British with a female majority; clonal diversity may be underestimated.

This table comes from immunoSEQ multiplex PCR, and its TCRdb copy is limited to in-frame clones, with some not included. Of 90,000 to 140,000 clones listed, around nine tenths are singletons. This CDR3 contains 16 residues. Trimming cost V 4 bases and J 1 base, with 13 bases left between them. Germline values: CDR1 MNHEY, CDR2 SVGEGT. About this clone itself: Antigen: not known.

This TCR was recovered from an adult in good health. Sample: peripheral blood, taken on day 0 of AZD1222 vaccination. The chain uses TRBV6-2 or TRBV6-3 and TRBJ2-2; D possibly uses TRBD1 or TRBD2 (6 bases each). In nucleotides, the CDR3 is TGTGCCAGCAGTTTGGGGGGCGCCTGGAACACCGGGGAGCTGTTTTTT. Its protein product is CASSLGGAWNTGELFF.